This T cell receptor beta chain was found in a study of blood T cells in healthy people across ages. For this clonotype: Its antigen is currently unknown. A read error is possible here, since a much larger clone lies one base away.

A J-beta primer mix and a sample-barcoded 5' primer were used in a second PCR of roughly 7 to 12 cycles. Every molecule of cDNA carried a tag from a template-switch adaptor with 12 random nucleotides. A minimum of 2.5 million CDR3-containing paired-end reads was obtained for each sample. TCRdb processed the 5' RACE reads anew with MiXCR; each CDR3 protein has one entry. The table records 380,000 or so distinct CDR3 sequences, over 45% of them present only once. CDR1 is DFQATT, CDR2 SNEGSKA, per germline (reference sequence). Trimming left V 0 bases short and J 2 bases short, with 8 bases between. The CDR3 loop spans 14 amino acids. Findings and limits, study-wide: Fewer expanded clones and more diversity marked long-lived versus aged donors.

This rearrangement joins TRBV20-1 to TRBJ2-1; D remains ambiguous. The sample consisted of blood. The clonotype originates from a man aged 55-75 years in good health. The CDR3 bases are TGCAGTGCTAGAGATATCAGAGCCTACAATGAGCAGTTCTTC. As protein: CSARDIRAYNEQFF.